Shown below are 24 T cell receptor beta chains from a single sample sequenced in a study of OX40 agonist ivuxolimab in advanced cancers. The repertoire was sequenced with immunoSEQ multiplex PCR; TCRdb's copy has only in-frame clones and lacks some. The top ten clones hold almost 6% of a sample with 70,000 to 75,000 clones, approximately 86% of them seen once. The sequencing here drew on CD4+ or CD8+ T cells sorted from blood, taken in a trial of the OX40 agonist ivuxolimab. The receptors here all came from an adult with an advanced solid tumor such as melanoma, head and neck, liver or kidney cancer.

The chain recombines TRBV6-5 with TRBJ2-7, with TRBD2 as a possible D gene (7 bases). CDR1 MNHEY and CDR2 SVGAGI come from the germline V gene. Trimming removed 4 bases at V and 6 bases at J, with 19 bases between. This CDR3 comprises 15 residues. The CDR3 region is CASSSNREGVGEQYF. The CDR3 nucleotides read TGTGCCAGCAGTTCAAACAGGGAGGGAGTGGGCGAGCAGTACTTC.

The rearrangement links TRBV5-1 to TRBJ2-1; the D is unclear. Germline V gene sequence: CDR1 SGHRS, CDR2 YFSETQ. CDR3 length: 12 amino acids. V lost 1 base to trimming and J lost 8 bases, with 7 bases between them. The CDR3 DNA is TGCGCCAGCAGCTTGAGTTTCGATGAGCAGTTCTTC. It translates to CASSLSFDEQFF.

A remark on this clone: The sample contains more than one DNA sequence encoding this CDR3. The chain carries TRBV6-6 and TRBJ1-2; the match to TRBD1 covers 8 bases. V lost 6 bases, J lost 5 bases, and 8 bases stayed unmatched. This CDR3 is 14 amino acids long. The germline V gene encodes CDR1 MNHNY and CDR2 SVGAGI (reference sequence). CDR3 sequence: CASRKQGEGYGYTF. DNA of the CDR3: TGTGCCAGCAGAAAACAGGGGGAGGGATATGGCTACACCTTC.

This chain connects TRBV2 to TRBJ1-6; D uncertain. The CDR3 spans 15 residues. The germline V gene encodes CDR1 SNHLY and CDR2 FYNNEI. V dropped 7 bases and J dropped 0 bases, with 10 bases sitting between them. CDR3: CASKDESSYNSPLHF. The CDR3 DNA follows: TGTGCCAGCAAGGACGAAAGCTCCTATAATTCACCCCTCCACTTT.

The chain links TRBV28 to TRBJ1-6, with a tentative D call TRBD1 (5 bases). V was trimmed by 6 bases and J by 2 bases, leaving 8 bases between them. Germline values: CDR1 MDHEN, CDR2 SYDVKM. This CDR3 region has 14 residues. Written as DNA, the CDR3 is TGTGCCAGCAGGGGGGTTACCTATAATTCACCCCTCCACTTT. Translation: CASRGVTYNSPLHF.

Only a few counts were recorded for this clone. V usage is TRBV5-1 and J usage is TRBJ2-2, with D possibly matching TRBD1 (6 bases). This CDR3 contains 16 residues. CDR1 is SGHRS and CDR2 is YFSETQ in the germline V gene. V shed 0 bases and J shed 6 bases, with 15 bases lying between them. The CDR3 here is CASSLGETGGSGELFF. For the CDR3, the DNA is TGCGCCAGCAGCTTGGGCGAGACAGGAGGATCCGGGGAGCTGTTTTTT.

The V and J genes are TRBV6-6 and TRBJ2-7; D may be TRBD1 or TRBD2 (6 bases each). Trimming shortened V by 0 bases and J by 11 bases, and 23 bases separated the two germline ends. Germline V gene lookup returns CDR1 MNHNY and CDR2 SVGAGI (reference sequence). The CDR3 has 16 amino acids. CDR3 protein: CASSYSRGSGDKREYV. CDR3 nucleotide sequence: TGTGCCAGCAGTTACTCGAGAGGATCGGGGGACAAGAGGGAGTACGTC.

The J gene is TRBJ2-5, the V gene TRBV27; D could derive from TRBD1 or TRBD2 (6 bases each). The DNA end lines up better with TRBJ2-7; the J call may be wrong. The CDR3 has 16 residues. Germline V lookup: CDR1 MNHEY, CDR2 SMNVEV (reference sequence). The CDR3 DNA reads TGTGCCAGCAGTTTACCTGACTTGGGGGGCTACTACGAGCAGTACTTC. Protein sequence: CASSLPDLGGYYEQYF.

The chain carries TRBV7-9 and TRBJ1-5; no reliable D call. The CDR3 totals 12 residues. The germline gives CDR1 SEHNR, CDR2 FQNEAQ (reference sequence). V lost 1 base and J lost 4, with 2 bases in between. The DNA for the CDR3 is TGTGCCAGCAGCTTAGAGAATCAGCCCCAGCATTTT. This sequence encodes CASSLENQPQHF.

The chain recombines TRBV6-4 with TRBJ2-1; unclear D gene. Trimming removed 5 bases at V and 4 bases at J, with 18 bases between. CDR1 is MRHNA, CDR2 SNTAGT, per germline. This CDR3 comprises 16 residues. The CDR3 DNA follows: TGTGCCAGCAGTATCCAGTCGTGGGCACCATACAATGAGCAGTTCTTC. It specifies CASSIQSWAPYNEQFF.

This chain joins TRBV10-3 and TRBJ2-7, with D perhaps TRBD1 or TRBD2 (6 bases each). CDR3 length equals 12 residues. Trimming cost V 10 bases and J 5 bases, with 15 bases left between them. CDR1 and CDR2 from the germline V gene are ENHRY and SYGVKD. This CDR3 is CATSEGGHEQYF. For the CDR3, the DNA is TGTGCCACCTCCGAGGGGGGCCACGAGCAGTACTTC.

This sequence joins TRBV5-1 and TRBJ2-2; either TRBD1 or TRBD2 may fit D (5 bases each). Germline V CDR1 and CDR2: SGHRS, YFSETQ. CDR3 length: 13 residues. The V end lost 1 base, the J end lost 9 bases, and 10 bases lay between the germline ends. The DNA of the CDR3 is TGCGCCAGCAGCTTGAAGGGACCGAGGGAGCTGTTTTTT. It is translated as CASSLKGPRELFF.

The rearrangement uses TRBV7-6 and TRBJ1-4, with 7 bases fitting TRBD1. CDR1 and CDR2 from the germline V gene are SGHVS and FNYEAQ. CDR3 size: 15 residues. Trimming removed 5 bases from V and 0 bases from J; junction bases left unmatched: 3. CDR3 sequence (DNA): TGTGCCAGCAGCACTGGACAGGCAACTAATGAAAAACTGTTTTTT. Protein: CASSTGQATNEKLFF. Full variable domain (rest looked up from reference TRBV7-6 and TRBJ1-4): GAGVSQSPRYKVTKRGQDVALRCDPISGHVSLYWYRQALGQGPEFLTYFNYEAQQDKSGLPNDRFSAERPEGSISTLTIQRTEQRDSAMYRCASSTGQATNEKLFFGSGTQLSVL.

This clone was observed a few times. V is TRBV28 and J is TRBJ2-1, with 7 bases fitting TRBD1. The CDR3 extends over 15 amino acids. Germline-derived CDR1 and CDR2 are MDHEN and SYDVKM. Unmatched junction bases numbered 10, after V lost 2 bases and J lost 9 bases. CDR3 DNA: TGTGCCAGCAGTTTAGTTGACAGGGTTTTGGGTGAGCAGTTCTTC. Protein product: CASSLVDRVLGEQFF.

V usage is TRBV28 and J usage is TRBJ2-5, with D perhaps matching TRBD1 (5 bases). This CDR3 region has 14 residues. Trimming cost V 3 bases and J 1 base, with 9 bases left between them. The germline V gene has CDR1 MDHEN and CDR2 SYDVKM. CDR3 sequence: CASSFEQGQETQYF. CDR3 nucleotide sequence: TGTGCCAGCAGTTTTGAGCAGGGCCAAGAGACCCAGTACTTC.

V and J are TRBV5-1 and TRBJ2-2, with 7 bases matching TRBD2. The germline V gene encodes CDR1 SGHRS and CDR2 YFSETQ. V was clipped by 5 bases and J by 5 bases; unmatched bases: 12. The CDR3 has 16 amino acids. The CDR3 region is CASRLPSAGRTGELFF. CDR3 DNA sequence: TGCGCCAGCAGACTCCCCTCAGCGGGGAGGACCGGGGAGCTGTTTTTT.

This sequence joins TRBV7-6 and TRBJ1-5; unclear D gene. The CDR3 runs to 15 residues. Trimming took off 1 base at V and 0 bases at J, with 7 bases between the two ends. Germline CDR1 and CDR2: SGHVS and FNYEAQ. This CDR3 is CASSLDGDSNQPQHF. CDR3 bases: TGTGCCAGCAGCTTAGACGGGGATAGCAATCAGCCCCAGCATTTT.

This clone was counted a single time. The chain recombines TRBV7-2 with TRBJ1-2, with D maybe TRBD1 (5 bases). The V gene's germline CDR1 is SGHTA and CDR2 FQGNSA. V lost 4 bases and J lost 10, with 16 bases in between. This CDR3 contains 13 residues. CDR3 DNA: TGTGCCAGCAGCTCTACCCCGGGGCCATTCTACACCTTC. This gives the protein CASSSTPGPFYTF.

The chain uses TRBV11-3 and TRBJ2-1; possible D gene TRBD2, 5 bases. Per the germline V gene, CDR1 is SGHNT and CDR2 is YENEEA. V lost 5 bases and J 4 bases, leaving 18 bases between the germline ends. This CDR3 is 16 amino acids long. The CDR3 sequence is CASSHRGLASYNEQFF. The CDR3 bases are TGTGCCAGCAGCCATCGAGGGCTAGCTAGTTACAATGAGCAGTTCTTC.

The chain has TRBV19 and TRBJ2-2; D gene uncertain. This CDR3 is built from 15 residues. V gave up 7 bases and J gave up 6 bases, with 18 bases separating them. From germline, CDR1 is LNHDA and CDR2 SQIVND (reference sequence). The CDR3 here is CASKGLAVGPGELFF. CDR3 DNA sequence: TGTGCCAGTAAGGGCCTTGCGGTAGGGCCCGGGGAGCTGTTTTTT.

The V gene is TRBV12-5, the J gene TRBJ2-3; 14 bases agree with TRBD2. Germline CDR1 and CDR2: LGHNT and FRNRAP. CDR3 length equals 21 residues. The ends lost 0 bases at V and 0 bases at J; junction bases unmatched: 11. The CDR3 loop is CASGLVLRGLAGASSTDTQYF. The CDR3 DNA is TGTGCTAGTGGTTTGGTACTACGGGGACTAGCGGGGGCTTCTAGCACAGATACGCAGTATTTT.

V usage is TRBV10-3 and J usage is TRBJ2-5, with D perhaps assigned TRBD1 or TRBD2 (6 bases each). Germline lookup yields CDR1 ENHRY and CDR2 SYGVKD. CDR3 length: 16 amino acids. The V and J ends lost 1 base and 2 bases respectively, with 14 bases between them. Written as DNA, the CDR3 is TGTGCCATCAGTGAGTTCGGAGGGGGTCGGCAAGAGACCCAGTACTTC. It yields the protein CAISEFGGGRQETQYF.

V is TRBV11-2 and J is TRBJ2-7; no clear D gene. Trimming left V 2 bases short and J 2 bases short, with 1 base between. The CDR3 is 11 amino acids. Germline CDR1 SGHAT, CDR2 FQNNGV. In DNA, the CDR3 is TGTGCCAGCAGCTTACCCTACGAGCAGTACGTC. Translation gives CASSLPYEQYV.

J is TRBJ2-1 and V is TRBV7-8; 11 bases line up with TRBD2. Germline assignment: CDR1 SGHVS and CDR2 FQNEAQ. The CDR3 runs to 15 residues. V shed 5 bases, J shed 6 bases, and the junction held 6 bases outside the gene matches. DNA of the CDR3: TGTGCCAGCAGCCATCTAGCGGGGGGCCCCAATGAGCAGTTCTTC. Translating it yields CASSHLAGGPNEQFF.